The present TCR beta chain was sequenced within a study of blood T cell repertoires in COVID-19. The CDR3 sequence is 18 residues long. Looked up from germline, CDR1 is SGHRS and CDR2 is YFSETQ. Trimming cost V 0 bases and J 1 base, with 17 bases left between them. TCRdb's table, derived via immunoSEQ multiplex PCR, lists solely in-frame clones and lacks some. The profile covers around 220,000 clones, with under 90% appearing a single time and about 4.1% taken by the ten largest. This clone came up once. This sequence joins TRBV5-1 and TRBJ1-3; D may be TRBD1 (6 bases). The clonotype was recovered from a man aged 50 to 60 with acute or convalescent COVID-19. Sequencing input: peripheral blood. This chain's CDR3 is CASSLGPVAGASGNTIYF. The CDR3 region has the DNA TGCGCCAGCAGCTTGGGGCCGGTGGCAGGGGCTTCTGGAAACACCATATATTTT.